This is a list of T cell receptor beta chains from one sample in a study of OX40 agonist ivuxolimab in advanced cancers. Clones were read by immunoSEQ multiplex PCR, and TCRdb kept only the in-frame ones, dropping some. The sample includes approximately 92,000 clones, about 84% of them seen just once. The source was CD4+ or CD8+ T cells sorted from blood, collected in a trial of the OX40 agonist ivuxolimab. Receptors originate from an adult with an advanced solid tumor such as melanoma, head and neck, liver or kidney cancer. Each CDR3 is given with its conserved first and last residue. D genes are given only for firm matches. Some rows mark clone size as missing; the rest say once, few, many or name a class of expanded clone.

.	TRBV28	TRBD1	TRBJ1-5	TGTGCCAGCAGTTTAAAGGGGGCGAGCAATCAGCCCCAGCATTTT	CASSLKGASNQPQHF
.	TRBV6-5	.	TRBJ1-1	TGTGCCAGCAGTCCGATCGCAGGGGCCACTGAAGCTTTCTTT	CASSPIAGATEAFF
.	TRBV30	.	TRBJ1-6	TGTGCCTGGAGTGGGCCCTCCTATAATTCACCCCTCCACTTT	CAWSGPSYNSPLHF
.	TRBV30	TRBD1	TRBJ1-1	TGTGCCTGGAGTTCGACAGGGGATTACACTGAAGCTTTCTTT	CAWSSTGDYTEAFF
.	TRBV7-2	.	TRBJ2-3	TGTGCAGCGGAGAGCGACTGGGGCACAGATACGCAGTATTTT	CAAESDWGTDTQYF
.	TRBV7-2	.	TRBJ1-2	TGTGCCAGCAGCTTAGACGGGTACGGCTACACCTTC	CASSLDGYGYTF
.	TRBV27	.	TRBJ2-7	TGTGCCAGCGTTGGGCAGGGGAGGTACGAGCAGTACTTC	CASVGQGRYEQYF
.	TRBV29-1	.	TRBJ1-5	TGCAGCGTTGTAGAGGGAAACAATCAGCCCCAGCATTTT	CSVVEGNNQPQHF
.	TRBV5-1	TRBD1	TRBJ2-7	TGTGCCAGCAGCTTGGCCATGGACAGGGACGAGCAGTACTTC	CASSLAMDRDEQYF
.	TRBV5-5	.	TRBJ2-7	TGTGCCAGCAGCTTGGACGTCAGGGGATACGAGCAGTACTTC	CASSLDVRGYEQYF
.	TRBV5-1	.	TRBJ2-5	TGCGCCAGCAGCCCCGCCGGGGAGACCCAGTACTTC	CASSPAGETQYF
.	TRBV6-6	TRBD1	TRBJ2-7	TGTGCCAGCAGCCCAGGGGGCCACGAGCAGTACTTC	CASSPGGHEQYF
.	TRBV5-1	.	TRBJ2-3	TGCGCCAGCAGCCCGGCGGGACTCCCCACAGATACGCAGTATTTT	CASSPAGLPTDTQYF
once	TRBV20-1	.	TRBJ2-1	TGCAGTGCTAGAGGGGCGGAGGAGCAGTTCTTC	CSARGAEEQFF
.	TRBV6-6	.	TRBJ2-3	TGTGCCAGCAGTTACCCCGCGGGGGCCGCAGATACGCAGTATTTT	CASSYPAGAADTQYF
.	TRBV11-2	.	TRBJ1-2	TGTGCCAGCAGCTTGAGGGACGGCTACACCTTC	CASSLRDGYTF
once	TRBV12-5	TRBD1	TRBJ2-5	TGTGCTAGTGGGGGGGGACAGGGAATAGGAGAGACCCAGTACTTC	CASGGGQGIGETQYF
.	TRBV27	TRBD2	TRBJ2-3	TGTGCCAGCACCTTTCTTGTAGCGGGAGGGCCCAGAGATACGCAGTATTTT	CASTFLVAGGPRDTQYF
.	TRBV7-6	.	TRBJ2-7	TGTGCCAGCAGCCCGGACGGCTACGAGCAGTACTTC	CASSPDGYEQYF
.	TRBV10-3	.	TRBJ1-2	TGTGCCATCAAAGAGTCTGGCTACACCTTC	CAIKESGYTF
.	TRBV18	.	TRBJ1-1	TGTGCCAGCTCGCGCGACGGTGAAGCTTTCTTT	CASSRDGEAFF
.	TRBV19	TRBD2	TRBJ2-6	TGTGCCAGTAGTATTCCACTAGCGGGGGGGAGTACTGGGGCCAACGTCCTGACTTTC	CASSIPLAGGSTGANVLTF
.	TRBV18	TRBD1	TRBJ2-6	TGTGCCAGCTCAACTTTTATTTCCAGGACAGGGCTTTACTCTGGGGCCAACGTCCTGACTTTC	CASSTFISRTGLYSGANVLTF
.	TRBV15	.	TRBJ2-1	TGTGCCACCAGCAGAGATCTTCGGGTAAGCTCCTACAATGAGCAGTTCTTC	CATSRDLRVSSYNEQFF
.	TRBV5-6	.	TRBJ1-3	TGTGCCAGCAGCTTGGGGCAGCCTCACTCTGGAAACACCATATATTTT	CASSLGQPHSGNTIYF
.	TRBV2	TRBD1	TRBJ2-6	TGTGCCAGCAGTCTGGACAGGGGGTGGGGCTCTGGGGCCAACGTCCTGACTTTC	CASSLDRGWGSGANVLTF
.	TRBV5-1	.	TRBJ2-7	TGCGCCAGCCGGCGCCTCCCGTCCGACGAGCAGTACTTC	CASRRLPSDEQYF
.	TRBV7-8	.	TRBJ2-3	TGTGCCAGCAGCTTAGTGGGAGCAGATACGCAGTATTTT	CASSLVGADTQYF
.	TRBV6-1	.	TRBJ2-7	TGTGCCAGCAGTGAATTAGGTCGAGGAGGCGAGCAGTACTTC	CASSELGRGGEQYF
.	TRBV29-1	.	TRBJ2-1	TGCAGCGTGGCACGCGGGGCGGAGGGCGAGCAGTTCTTC	CSVARGAEGEQFF
once	TRBV5-4	.	TRBJ1-2	TGTGCCAGCAGCTTAAAAGGGGACTATGGCTACACCTTC	CASSLKGDYGYTF
.	TRBV2	.	TRBJ2-5	TGTGCCAGCAGTCGGGGGACAGTCCAAGAGACCCAGTACTTC	CASSRGTVQETQYF
.	TRBV11-2	.	TRBJ2-5	TGTGCCAGCAGCGCAACGAGCCAAGAGACCCAGTACTTC	CASSATSQETQYF
.	TRBV6-1	TRBD2	TRBJ2-2	TGTGCCAGCAGTGAACTTTTCGCGGGAGGGCCCGGGGAGCTGTTTTTT	CASSELFAGGPGELFF
.	TRBV11-2	.	TRBJ2-4	TGTGCCAGCAGCTTAGGCCCCCAAAGCCCCATTCAGTACTTC	CASSLGPQSPIQYF
.	TRBV4-2	.	TRBJ2-1	TGTGCCAGCAGCCAATACTCTATGTACAATGAGCAGTTCTTC	CASSQYSMYNEQFF
once	TRBV6-5	TRBD1	TRBJ1-1	TGTGCCAGCAGTTTTACAGTGGCAGGGGGGAACACTGAAGCTTTCTTT	CASSFTVAGGNTEAFF
.	TRBV19	.	TRBJ2-7	TGTGCCAGTAGTATTCGGGGCGCTGCCTACGAGCAGTACTTC	CASSIRGAAYEQYF
few	TRBV7-2	TRBD1	TRBJ1-5	TGTGCCAGCAGCCCGGACAGGTCCAAGCCCCAGCATTTT	CASSPDRSKPQHF
.	TRBV12-5	.	TRBJ2-5	TGTGCTAGTGGCCCGCAAGAGACCCAGTACTTC	CASGPQETQYF
.	TRBV19	.	TRBJ2-1	TGTGCCAGTAGTATAAACGGCAGATACAATGAGCAGTTCTTC	CASSINGRYNEQFF
.	TRBV7-2	TRBD1	TRBJ2-2	TGTGCCAGCAGCACAGGACAGGGGTGGACCGGGGAGCTGTTTTTT	CASSTGQGWTGELFF
.	TRBV7-9	.	TRBJ1-1	TGTGCCAGCAGCAGGGGGGACACTGAAGCTTTCTTT	CASSRGDTEAFF
.	TRBV7-2	.	TRBJ1-1	TGTGCCAGCAGTGGGGGCATTTACACTGAAGCTTTCTTT	CASSGGIYTEAFF
.	TRBV10-3	.	TRBJ1-1	TGTGCCATCCAGGGGAACACTGAAGCTTTCTTT	CAIQGNTEAFF
.	TRBV2	.	TRBJ1-4	TGTGCCAGCAGTGAAGATGAGAGGAGCGAAAATGCAACTAATGAAAAACTGTTTTTT	CASSEDERSENATNEKLFF
.	TRBV5-1	.	TRBJ2-6	TGCGCCAGCAGCTTGTACTGGGAGGGGGCCAACGTCCTGACTTTC	CASSLYWEGANVLTF
.	TRBV27	TRBD2	TRBJ2-3	TGTGCCAGCAGTTCATACGCCCTAGCGGGAGGGCCCCATTCCACAGATACGCAGTATTTT	CASSSYALAGGPHSTDTQYF
few	TRBV5-1	.	TRBJ1-3	TGCGCCAGCAGCACCAACCCGGGGAGCTCTGGAAACACCATATATTTT	CASSTNPGSSGNTIYF
few	TRBV30	.	TRBJ2-7	TGTGCCTGGATGACGGGGCCCTACGAGCAGTACTTC	CAWMTGPYEQYF